This T cell receptor beta chain was identified during a study of cytotoxic CD8 clonotypes in ibrutinib-treated CLL. Study background: A mean of around 270,000 productive templates and tens of thousands of productive rearrangements was obtained per sample. Study-wide results and limits: Before falling back toward baseline at progression, clonality had risen at the time of ibrutinib response. A difference in sampling times existed between sustained-remission and progressing patients.

Notes on this clone: Its antigen remains unknown.

Some clones are missing from TCRdb's copy, which holds only in-frame ones; the method was immunoSEQ multiplex PCR. Of some 310,000 clones in the sample, about 80% were seen once. Genomic DNA in an amount of around 2.2 micrograms was extracted from cryopreserved PBMCs and used for the preparation of TCR beta libraries. This material consisted of PBMCs, taken before ibrutinib treatment. This TCR came from a human donor with chronic lymphocytic leukemia.

The CDR3 loop reads CASSLPLTPGRAEAFF. CDR3 sequence (DNA): TGTGCCAGCAGTTTACCTCTAACTCCGGGACGCGCTGAAGCTTTCTTT. The rearrangement uses TRBV28 and TRBJ1-1; a weak D match, TRBD1 (5 bases). CDR3 length: 16 residues. Per germline, CDR1 MDHEN and CDR2 SYDVKM. Between the trimmed V and J ends, which lost 2 bases and 6 bases, there was a span of 19 bases.